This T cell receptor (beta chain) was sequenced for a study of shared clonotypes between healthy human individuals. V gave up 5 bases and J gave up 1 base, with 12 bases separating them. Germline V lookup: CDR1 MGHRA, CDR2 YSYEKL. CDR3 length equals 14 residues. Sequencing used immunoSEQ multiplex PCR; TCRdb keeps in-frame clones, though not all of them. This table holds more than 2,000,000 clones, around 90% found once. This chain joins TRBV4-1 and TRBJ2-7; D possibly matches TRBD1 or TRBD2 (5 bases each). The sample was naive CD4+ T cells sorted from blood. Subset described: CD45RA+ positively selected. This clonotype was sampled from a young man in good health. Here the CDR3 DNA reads TGCGCCAGCAGCGCCCGGGACCCATCCTACGAGCAGTACTTC. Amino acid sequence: CASSARDPSYEQYF.